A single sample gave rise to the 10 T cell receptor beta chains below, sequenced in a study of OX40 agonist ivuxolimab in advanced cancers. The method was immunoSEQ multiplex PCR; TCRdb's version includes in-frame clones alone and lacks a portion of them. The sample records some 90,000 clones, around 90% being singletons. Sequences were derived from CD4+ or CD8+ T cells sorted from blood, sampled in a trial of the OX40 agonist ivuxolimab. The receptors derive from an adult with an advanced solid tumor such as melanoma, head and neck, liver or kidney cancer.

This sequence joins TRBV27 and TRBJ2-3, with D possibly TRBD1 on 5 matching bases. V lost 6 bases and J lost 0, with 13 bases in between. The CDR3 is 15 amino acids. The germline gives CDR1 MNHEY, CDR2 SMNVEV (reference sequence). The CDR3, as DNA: TGTGCCAGCAGCCTTTACGCAGGGAGCACAGATACGCAGTATTTT. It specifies CASSLYAGSTDTQYF.

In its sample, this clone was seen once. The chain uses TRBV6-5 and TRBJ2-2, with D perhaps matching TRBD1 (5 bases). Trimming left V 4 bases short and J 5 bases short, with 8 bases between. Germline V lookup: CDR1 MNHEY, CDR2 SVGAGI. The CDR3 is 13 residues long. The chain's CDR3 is CASSSSGTGELFF. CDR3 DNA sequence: TGTGCCAGCAGTTCGTCAGGGACCGGGGAGCTGTTTTTT.

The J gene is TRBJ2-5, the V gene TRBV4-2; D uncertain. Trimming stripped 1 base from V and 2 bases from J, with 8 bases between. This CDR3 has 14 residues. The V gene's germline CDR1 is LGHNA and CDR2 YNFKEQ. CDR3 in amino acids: CASSQGTLQETQYF. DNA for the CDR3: TGTGCCAGCAGCCAAGGCACTTTGCAAGAGACCCAGTACTTC.

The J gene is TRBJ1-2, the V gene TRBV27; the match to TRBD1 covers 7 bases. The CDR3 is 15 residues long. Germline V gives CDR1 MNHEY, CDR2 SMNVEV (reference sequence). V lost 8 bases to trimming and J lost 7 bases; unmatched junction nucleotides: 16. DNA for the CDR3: TGTGCCAGCGGGGGTCCGGGACAGAGGCTAGGTGGCTACACCTTC. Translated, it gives CASGGPGQRLGGYTF.

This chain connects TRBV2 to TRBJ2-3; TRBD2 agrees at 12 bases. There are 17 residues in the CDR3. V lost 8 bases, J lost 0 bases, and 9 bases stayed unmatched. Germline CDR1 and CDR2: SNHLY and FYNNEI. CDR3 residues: CASYLAGGSASTDTQYF. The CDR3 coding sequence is TGTGCCAGCTACCTAGCGGGGGGGTCAGCTAGCACAGATACGCAGTATTTT. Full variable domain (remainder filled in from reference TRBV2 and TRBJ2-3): EPEVTQTPSHQVTQMGQEVILRCVPISNHLYFYWYRQILGQKVEFLVSFYNNEISEKSEIFDDQFSVERPDGSNFTLKIRSTKLEDSAMYFCASYLAGGSASTDTQYFGPGTRLTVL.

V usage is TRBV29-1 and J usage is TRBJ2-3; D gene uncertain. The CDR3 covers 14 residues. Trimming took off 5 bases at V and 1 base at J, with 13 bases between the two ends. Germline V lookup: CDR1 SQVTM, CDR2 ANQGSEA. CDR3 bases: TGCAGCGTTCTAGGTCGGCAAGGCACAGATACGCAGTATTTT. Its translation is CSVLGRQGTDTQYF.

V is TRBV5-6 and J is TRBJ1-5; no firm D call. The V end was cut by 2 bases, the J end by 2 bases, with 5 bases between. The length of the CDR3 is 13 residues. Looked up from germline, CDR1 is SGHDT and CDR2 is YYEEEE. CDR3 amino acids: CASSFEGNQPQHF. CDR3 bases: TGTGCCAGCAGCTTTGAGGGCAATCAGCCCCAGCATTTT.

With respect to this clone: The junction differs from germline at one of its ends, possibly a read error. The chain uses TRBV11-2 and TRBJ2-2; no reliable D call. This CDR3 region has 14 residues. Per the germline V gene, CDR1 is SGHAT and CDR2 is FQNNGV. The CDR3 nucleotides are TGTGCCAGCAGTTTAGGGCAAAACACCGGGGAGCTGTTTTTT. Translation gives CASSLGQNTGELFF.

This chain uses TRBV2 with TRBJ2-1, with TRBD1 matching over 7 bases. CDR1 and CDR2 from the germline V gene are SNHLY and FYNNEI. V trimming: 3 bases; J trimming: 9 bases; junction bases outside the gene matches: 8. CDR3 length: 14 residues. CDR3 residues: CASSDLTGVSEQFF. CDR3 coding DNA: TGTGCCAGCAGTGATCTTACAGGGGTTAGTGAGCAGTTCTTC.

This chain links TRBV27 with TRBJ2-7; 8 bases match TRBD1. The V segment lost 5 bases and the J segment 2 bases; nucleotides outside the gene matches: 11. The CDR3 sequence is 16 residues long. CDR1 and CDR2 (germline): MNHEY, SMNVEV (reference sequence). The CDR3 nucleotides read TGTGCCAGCAGTCAAACCTGGGACAGGTCGACCTACGAGCAGTACTTC. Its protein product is CASSQTWDRSTYEQYF.